This T cell receptor (beta chain) is from a study of post-analysis software for immune sequencing data. Study-level background: The disease courses spanned relapsing-remitting, secondary progressive and progressive-relapsing forms of multiple sclerosis. Study-level results: In patients, about 5 TRBV segments were more frequent than in controls, with TRBV5-6, TRBV5-1 and TRBV20-1 among them. Significantly decreased normalized Chao1 diversity was recorded for multiple sclerosis patients relative to controls.

The sample holds many counts of this clonotype. Antigen: not known. Unique-molecular-identifier-tagged TCR beta cDNA libraries were used. One entry per CDR3 protein results from TCRdb running MiXCR on the PCR reads. The sample lists around 260,000 distinct CDR3 sequences; 36% were seen once. V gave up 4 bases and J gave up 0 bases, with 13 bases separating them. The CDR3 sequence is 15 residues long. Per germline, CDR1 SGHRS and CDR2 YFSETQ. Input material: blood. The rearrangement uses TRBV5-1 and TRBJ1-2; TRBD1 might be the D (6 bases). The clonotype was recovered from a girl aged 10 to 17 with multiple sclerosis. The CDR3 protein is CASSPEGTPNYGYTF. Here the CDR3 DNA reads TGCGCCAGCAGCCCGGAAGGGACACCTAACTATGGCTACACCTTC.